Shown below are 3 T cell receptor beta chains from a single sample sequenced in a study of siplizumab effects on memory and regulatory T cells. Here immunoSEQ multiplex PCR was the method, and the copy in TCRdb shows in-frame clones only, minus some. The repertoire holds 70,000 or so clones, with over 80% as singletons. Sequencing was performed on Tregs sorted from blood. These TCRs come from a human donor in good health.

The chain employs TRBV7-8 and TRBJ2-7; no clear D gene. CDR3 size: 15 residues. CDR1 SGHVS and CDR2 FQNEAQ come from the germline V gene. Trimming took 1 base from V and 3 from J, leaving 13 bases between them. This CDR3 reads CASSLEAGLYYEQYF. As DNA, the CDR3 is TGTGCCAGCAGCTTAGAGGCCGGGCTTTACTACGAGCAGTACTTC.

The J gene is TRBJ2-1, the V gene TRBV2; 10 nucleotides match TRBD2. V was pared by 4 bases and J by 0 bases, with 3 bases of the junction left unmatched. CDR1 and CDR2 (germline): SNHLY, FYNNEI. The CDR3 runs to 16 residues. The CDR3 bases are TGTGCCAGCAGTGGGACTAGCGGTAGCTCCTACAATGAGCAGTTCTTC. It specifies CASSGTSGSSYNEQFF.

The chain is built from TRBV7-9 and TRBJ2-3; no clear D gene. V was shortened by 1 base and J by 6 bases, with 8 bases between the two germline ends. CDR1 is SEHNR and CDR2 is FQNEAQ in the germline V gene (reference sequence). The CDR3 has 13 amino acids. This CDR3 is CASSLGLGDTQYF. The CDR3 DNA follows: TGTGCCAGCAGCTTAGGGCTTGGGGATACGCAGTATTTT.